This T cell receptor (beta chain) was sequenced during a study of identical twins. TCRdb re-derived calls from the 5' RACE reads in MiXCR, one entry per CDR3 protein. The sample has 460,000 or so distinct CDR3 sequences, 11% to 15% seen once. This clonotype occurred a few times. Germline V lookup: CDR1 SGHTA, CDR2 FQGTGA. The length of the CDR3 is 14 residues. The junction had 4 bases not matched to a gene; V was cut back by 4 bases and J by 1 base. This sample also belongs to another study, concerning yellow fever vaccine responses in identical twins.

This clonotype was sampled from a woman under 30 in good health. The V call is TRBV7-3, the J call TRBJ2-7; TRBD2 matches at 7 bases. Sequencing was carried out using CD4+ T cells sorted from blood. Here the CDR3 DNA reads TGTGCCAGCAGCTGGGGGGGGGAATCCTACGAGCAGTACTTC. It translates to CASSWGGESYEQYF. The whole variable domain, remainder taken from reference TRBV7-3 and TRBJ2-7, is GAGVSQTPSNKVTEKGKYVELRCDPISGHTALYWYRQSLGQGPEFLIYFQGTGAADDSGLPNDRFFAVRPEGSVSTLKIQRTERGDSAVYLCASSWGGESYEQYFGPGTRLTVT.